This TCR beta chain was found in a study of blood T cell repertoires in COVID-19. In the original workflow: Cell counts per sample came from amplifying reference gene primers. Generated by immunoSEQ multiplex PCR, the TCRdb table keeps only in-frame clones and is missing some. V, J and clone size derive from that table, while D and trimming were established from the DNA sequence. The data show 150,000 or so clones, about four fifths seen once. J lost 0 bases, V lost 7 bases, and 7 bases had no gene match. CDR3 size: 15 residues. Germline CDR1 and CDR2: SQVTM and ANQGSEA. Sequencing was carried out using peripheral blood. The V gene is TRBV29-1, the J gene TRBJ1-3; 9 nucleotides match TRBD1. This receptor was obtained from a human donor with acute or convalescent COVID-19. The donor label of this sample is uncertain. This CDR3 reads CSAYGQGSSGNTIYF. CDR3 sequence (DNA): TGCAGCGCCTATGGACAGGGGAGCTCTGGAAACACCATATATTTT.